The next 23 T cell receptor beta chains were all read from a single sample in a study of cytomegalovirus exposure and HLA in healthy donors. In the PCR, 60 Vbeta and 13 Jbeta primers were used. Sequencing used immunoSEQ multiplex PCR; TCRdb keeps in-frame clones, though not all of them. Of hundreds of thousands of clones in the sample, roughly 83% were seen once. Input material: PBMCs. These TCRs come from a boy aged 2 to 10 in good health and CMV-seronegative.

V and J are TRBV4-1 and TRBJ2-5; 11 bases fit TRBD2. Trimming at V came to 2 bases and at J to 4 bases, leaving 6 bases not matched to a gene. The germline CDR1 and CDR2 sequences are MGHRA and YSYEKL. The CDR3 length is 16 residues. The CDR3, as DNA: TGCGCCAGCAGCCAACCTCTAGCGGGGGGCCCAGAGACCCAGTACTTC. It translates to CASSQPLAGGPETQYF.

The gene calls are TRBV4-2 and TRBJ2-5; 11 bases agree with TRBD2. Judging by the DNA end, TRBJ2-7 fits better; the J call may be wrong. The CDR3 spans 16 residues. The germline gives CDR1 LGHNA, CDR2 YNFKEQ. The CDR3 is CASSQELAGAWDEQYF. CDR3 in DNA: TGTGCCAGCAGCCAAGAACTAGCGGGGGCGTGGGACGAGCAGTACTTC.

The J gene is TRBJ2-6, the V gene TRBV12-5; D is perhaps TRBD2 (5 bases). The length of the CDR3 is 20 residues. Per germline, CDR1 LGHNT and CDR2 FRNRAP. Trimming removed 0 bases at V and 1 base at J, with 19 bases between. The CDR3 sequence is CASGLVLGLWSWSGANVLTF. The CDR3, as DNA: TGTGCTAGTGGTTTGGTACTAGGACTTTGGTCCTGGTCTGGGGCCAACGTCCTGACTTTC.

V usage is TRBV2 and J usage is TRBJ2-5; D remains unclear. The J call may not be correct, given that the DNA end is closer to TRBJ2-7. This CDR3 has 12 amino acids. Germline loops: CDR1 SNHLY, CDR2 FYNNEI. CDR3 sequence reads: CASAAESYEQYF. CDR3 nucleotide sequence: TGTGCCAGCGCGGCTGAATCCTACGAGCAGTACTTC.

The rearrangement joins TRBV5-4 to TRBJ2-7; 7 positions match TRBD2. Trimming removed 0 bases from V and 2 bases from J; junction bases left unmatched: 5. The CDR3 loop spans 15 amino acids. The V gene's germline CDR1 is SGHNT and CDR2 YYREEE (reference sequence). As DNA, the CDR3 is TGTGCCAGCAGCTTGGGTACTAGCGTTACCTACGAGCAGTACTTC. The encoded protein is CASSLGTSVTYEQYF.

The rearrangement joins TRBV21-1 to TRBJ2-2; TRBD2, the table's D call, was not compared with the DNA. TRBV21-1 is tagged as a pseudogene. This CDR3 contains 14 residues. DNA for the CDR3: TGTGCCAGCGGATCGACTAGGTGCACCGGGGAGCTGTTTTTT. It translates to CASGSTRCTGELFF.

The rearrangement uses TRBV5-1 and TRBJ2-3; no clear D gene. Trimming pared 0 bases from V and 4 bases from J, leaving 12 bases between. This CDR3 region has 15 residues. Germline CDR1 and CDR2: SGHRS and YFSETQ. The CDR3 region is CASSLGARVADTQYF. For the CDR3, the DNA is TGCGCCAGCAGCTTGGGTGCCCGGGTTGCAGATACGCAGTATTTT.

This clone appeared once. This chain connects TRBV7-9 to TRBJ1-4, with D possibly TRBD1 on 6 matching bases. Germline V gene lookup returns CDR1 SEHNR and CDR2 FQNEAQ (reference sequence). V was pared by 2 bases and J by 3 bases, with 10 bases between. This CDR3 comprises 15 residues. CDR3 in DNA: TGTGCCAGCAGCTTATCTAGGGGGTCTAATGAAAAACTGTTTTTT. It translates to CASSLSRGSNEKLFF.

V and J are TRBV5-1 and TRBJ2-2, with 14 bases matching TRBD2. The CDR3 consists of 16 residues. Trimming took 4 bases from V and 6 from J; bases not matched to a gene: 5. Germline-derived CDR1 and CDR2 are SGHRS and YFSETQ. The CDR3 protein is CASSRRLAGGPGELFF. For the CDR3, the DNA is TGCGCCAGCAGCCGAAGACTAGCGGGGGGGCCCGGGGAGCTGTTTTTT. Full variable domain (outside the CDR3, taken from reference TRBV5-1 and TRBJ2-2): KAGVTQTPRYLIKTRGQQVTLSCSPISGHRSVSWYQQTPGQGLQFLFEYFSETQRNKGNFPGRFSGRQFSNSRSEMNVSTLELGDSALYLCASSRRLAGGPGELFFGEGSRLTVL.

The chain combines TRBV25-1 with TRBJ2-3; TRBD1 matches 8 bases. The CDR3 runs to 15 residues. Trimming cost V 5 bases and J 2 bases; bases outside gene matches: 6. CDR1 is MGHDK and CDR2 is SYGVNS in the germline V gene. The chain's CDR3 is CASSPDRAATDTQYF. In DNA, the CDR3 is TGTGCCAGCAGTCCGGACAGGGCGGCCACAGATACGCAGTATTTT.

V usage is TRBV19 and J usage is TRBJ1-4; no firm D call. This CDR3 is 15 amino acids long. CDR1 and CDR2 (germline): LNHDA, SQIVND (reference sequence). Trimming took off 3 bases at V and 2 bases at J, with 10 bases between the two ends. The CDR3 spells CASSIGGVTNEKLFF. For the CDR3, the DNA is TGTGCCAGTAGTATTGGCGGGGTGACTAATGAAAAACTGTTTTTT.

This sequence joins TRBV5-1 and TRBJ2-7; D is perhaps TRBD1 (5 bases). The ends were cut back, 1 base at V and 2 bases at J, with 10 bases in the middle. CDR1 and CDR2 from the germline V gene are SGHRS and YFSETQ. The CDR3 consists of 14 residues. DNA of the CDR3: TGCGCCAGCAGCTTGATCTCAGGGACCTACGAGCAGTACTTC. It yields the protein CASSLISGTYEQYF. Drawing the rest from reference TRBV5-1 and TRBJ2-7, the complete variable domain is KAGVTQTPRYLIKTRGQQVTLSCSPISGHRSVSWYQQTPGQGLQFLFEYFSETQRNKGNFPGRFSGRQFSNSRSEMNVSTLELGDSALYLCASSLISGTYEQYFGPGTRLTVT.

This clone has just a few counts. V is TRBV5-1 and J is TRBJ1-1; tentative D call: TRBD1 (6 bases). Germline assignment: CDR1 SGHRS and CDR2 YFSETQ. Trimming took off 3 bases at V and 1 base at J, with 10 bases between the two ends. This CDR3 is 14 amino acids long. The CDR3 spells CASSSQGRNTEAFF. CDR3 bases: TGCGCCAGCAGCTCCCAGGGGCGGAACACTGAAGCTTTCTTT.

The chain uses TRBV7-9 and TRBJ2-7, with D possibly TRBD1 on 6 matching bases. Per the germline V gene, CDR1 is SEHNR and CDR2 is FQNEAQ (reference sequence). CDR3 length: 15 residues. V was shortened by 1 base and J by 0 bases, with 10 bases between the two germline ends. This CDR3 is CASSLVQGYSYEQYF. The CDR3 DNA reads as TGTGCCAGCAGCTTAGTACAGGGTTACTCCTACGAGCAGTACTTC.

This chain's CDR3 is CASSAQAGAVSGELFF. CDR3 DNA sequence: TGTGCCAGCAGTGCTCAAGCGGGGGCAGTGAGCGGGGAGCTGTTTTTT. The chain has TRBV6-4 and TRBJ2-2; 8 bases fit TRBD2. Germline V lookup: CDR1 MRHNA, CDR2 SNTAGT. The CDR3 sequence is 16 residues long. J was trimmed by 7 bases and V by 4 bases; bases with no gene match: 11.

The CDR3 nucleotides are TGTGCCAGCAGTGGGGGCGGGGGGGTAGAGACCCAGTACTTC. Amino acids: CASSGGGGVETQYF. J is TRBJ2-5 and V is TRBV25-1; 9 nucleotides line up with TRBD2. The CDR3 covers 14 residues. The germline V gene has CDR1 MGHDK and CDR2 SYGVNS. The V gene end was trimmed by 4 bases and the J gene end by 4 bases; junction bases not matched to a gene: 4.

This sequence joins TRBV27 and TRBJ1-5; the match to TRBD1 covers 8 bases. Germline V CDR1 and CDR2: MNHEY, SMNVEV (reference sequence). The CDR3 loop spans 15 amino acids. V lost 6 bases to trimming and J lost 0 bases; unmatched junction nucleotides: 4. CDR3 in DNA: TGTGCCAGCAGCCCCACAGGGGGTAGCAATCAGCCCCAGCATTTT. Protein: CASSPTGGSNQPQHF.

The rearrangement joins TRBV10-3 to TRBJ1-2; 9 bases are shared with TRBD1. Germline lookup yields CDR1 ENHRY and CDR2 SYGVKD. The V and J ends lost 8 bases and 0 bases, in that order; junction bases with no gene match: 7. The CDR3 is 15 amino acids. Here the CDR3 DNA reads TGTGCCATCTGGGGACAGGGAACTTCTAACTATGGCTACACCTTC. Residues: CAIWGQGTSNYGYTF.

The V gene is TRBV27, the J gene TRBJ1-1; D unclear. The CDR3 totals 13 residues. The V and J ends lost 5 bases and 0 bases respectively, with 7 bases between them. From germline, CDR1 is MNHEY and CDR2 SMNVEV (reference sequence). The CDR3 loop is CASSTALNTEAFF. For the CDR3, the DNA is TGTGCCAGCAGTACAGCCTTGAACACTGAAGCTTTCTTT.

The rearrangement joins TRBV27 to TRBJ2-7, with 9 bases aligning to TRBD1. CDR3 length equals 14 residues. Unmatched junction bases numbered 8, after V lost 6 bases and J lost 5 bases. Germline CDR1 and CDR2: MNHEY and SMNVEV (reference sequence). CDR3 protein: CASSPGQGHNEQYF. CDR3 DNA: TGTGCCAGCAGCCCGGGACAGGGACACAACGAGCAGTACTTC.

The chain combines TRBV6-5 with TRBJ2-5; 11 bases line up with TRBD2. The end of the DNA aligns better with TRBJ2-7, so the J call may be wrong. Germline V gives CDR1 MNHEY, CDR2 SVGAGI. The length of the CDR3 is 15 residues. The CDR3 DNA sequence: TGTGCCAGCAGCCTTAGCGGGAGGGGTAACTACGAGCAGTACTTC. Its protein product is CASSLSGRGNYEQYF.

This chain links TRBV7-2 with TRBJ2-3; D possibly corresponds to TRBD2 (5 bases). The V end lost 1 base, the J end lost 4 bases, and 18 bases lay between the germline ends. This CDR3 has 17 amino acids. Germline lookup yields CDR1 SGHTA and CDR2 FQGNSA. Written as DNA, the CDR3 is TGTGCCAGCAGCTTAGACGGACCGGGGAGAAGGCCAGATACGCAGTATTTT. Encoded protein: CASSLDGPGRRPDTQYF.

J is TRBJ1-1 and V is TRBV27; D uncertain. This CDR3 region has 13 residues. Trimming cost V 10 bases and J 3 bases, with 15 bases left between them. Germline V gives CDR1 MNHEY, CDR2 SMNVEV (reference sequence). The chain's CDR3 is CATGVGVHTEAFF. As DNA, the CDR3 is TGTGCCACCGGGGTTGGGGTTCACACTGAAGCTTTCTTT.